The T cell receptor beta chain described here comes from a study of shared clonotypes between healthy human individuals. Study-level information: Three men and two women, aged 18 to 49, were donors.

General observations from the study: The authors expected sequencing depth to affect clonotype sharing among donors. Naive subsets, compared against memory subsets, generally had larger estimated richness values.

Germline CDR1 is LNHDA and CDR2 is SQIVND (reference sequence). V was pared by 5 bases and J by 2 bases, with 13 bases between. This CDR3 comprises 14 residues. Naive CD8 cells lacked CD45RO, underwent positive selection for CCR7 and left out terminally differentiated effector memory CD45RA+ cells. Profiled with immunoSEQ multiplex PCR; TCRdb holds only in-frame clones, not every one. The repertoire holds hundreds of thousands of clones, with more than 95% as singletons. A remark on this clone: Its specificity is unknown.

V usage is TRBV19 and J usage is TRBJ2-7; D could derive from TRBD1 or TRBD2 (5 bases each). This TCR came from a man aged 25 to 45 in good health. The source material was naive CD8+ T cells sorted from blood. CDR3 sequence: CASSPLGDPYEQYF. The CDR3 nucleotides read TGTGCCAGTAGTCCGTTGGGGGATCCCTACGAGCAGTACTTC.